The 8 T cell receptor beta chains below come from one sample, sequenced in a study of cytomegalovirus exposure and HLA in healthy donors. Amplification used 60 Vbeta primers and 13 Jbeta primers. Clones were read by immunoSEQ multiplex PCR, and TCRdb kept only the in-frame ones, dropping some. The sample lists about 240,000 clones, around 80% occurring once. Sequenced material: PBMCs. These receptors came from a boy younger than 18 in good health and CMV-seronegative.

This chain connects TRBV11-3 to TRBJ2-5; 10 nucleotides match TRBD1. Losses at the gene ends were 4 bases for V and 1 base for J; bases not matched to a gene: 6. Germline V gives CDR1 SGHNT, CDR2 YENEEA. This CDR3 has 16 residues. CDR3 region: CASSSSRDRGQETQYF. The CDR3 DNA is TGTGCCAGCAGCTCGTCCCGGGACAGGGGCCAAGAGACCCAGTACTTC. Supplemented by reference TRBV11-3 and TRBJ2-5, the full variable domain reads EAGVVQSPRYKIIEKKQPVAFWCNPISGHNTLYWYLQNLGQGPELLIRYENEEAVDDSQLPKDRFSAERLKGVDSTLKIQPAELGDSAVYLCASSSSRDRGQETQYFGPGTRLLVL.

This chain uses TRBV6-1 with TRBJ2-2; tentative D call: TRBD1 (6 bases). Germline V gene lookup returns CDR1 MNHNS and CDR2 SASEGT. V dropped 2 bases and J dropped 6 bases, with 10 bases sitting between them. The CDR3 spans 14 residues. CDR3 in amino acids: CASSENPGAGELFF. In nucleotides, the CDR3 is TGTGCCAGCAGTGAAAACCCAGGGGCCGGGGAGCTGTTTTTT.

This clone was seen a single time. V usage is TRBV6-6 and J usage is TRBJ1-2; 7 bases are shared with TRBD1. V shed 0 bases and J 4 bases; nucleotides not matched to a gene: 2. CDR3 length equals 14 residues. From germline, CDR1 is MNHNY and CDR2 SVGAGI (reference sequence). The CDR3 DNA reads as TGTGCCAGCAGTTACTCCGCAGGGGGCTATGGCTACACCTTC. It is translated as CASSYSAGGYGYTF.

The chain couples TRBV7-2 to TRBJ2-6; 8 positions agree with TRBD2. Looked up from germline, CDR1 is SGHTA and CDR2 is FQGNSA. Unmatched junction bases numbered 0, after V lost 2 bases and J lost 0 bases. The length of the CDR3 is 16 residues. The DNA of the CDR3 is TGTGCCAGCAGCTTAAGCGGGAGCTCTGGGGCCAACGTCCTGACTTTC. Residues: CASSLSGSSGANVLTF.

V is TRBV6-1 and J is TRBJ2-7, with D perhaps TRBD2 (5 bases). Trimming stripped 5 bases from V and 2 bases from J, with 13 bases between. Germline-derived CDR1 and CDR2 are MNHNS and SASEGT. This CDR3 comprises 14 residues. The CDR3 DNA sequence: TGTGCCAGCAGTATAGACGCGGGCCCCTACGAGCAGTACTTC. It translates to CASSIDAGPYEQYF.

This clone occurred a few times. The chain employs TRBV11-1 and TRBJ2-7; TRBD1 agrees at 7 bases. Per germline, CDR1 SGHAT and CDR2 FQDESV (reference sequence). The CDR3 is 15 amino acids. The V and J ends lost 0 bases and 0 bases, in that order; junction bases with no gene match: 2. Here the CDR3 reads CASSLATGISYEQYF. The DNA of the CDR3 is TGTGCCAGCAGCTTAGCGACAGGGATCTCCTACGAGCAGTACTTC.

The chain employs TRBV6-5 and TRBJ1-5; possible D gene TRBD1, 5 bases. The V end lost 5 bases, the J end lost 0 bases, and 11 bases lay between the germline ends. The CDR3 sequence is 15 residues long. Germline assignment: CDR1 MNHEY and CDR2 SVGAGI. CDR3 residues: CASSRGHYSNQPQHF. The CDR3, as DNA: TGTGCCAGCAGTCGAGGACATTATAGCAATCAGCCCCAGCATTTT.

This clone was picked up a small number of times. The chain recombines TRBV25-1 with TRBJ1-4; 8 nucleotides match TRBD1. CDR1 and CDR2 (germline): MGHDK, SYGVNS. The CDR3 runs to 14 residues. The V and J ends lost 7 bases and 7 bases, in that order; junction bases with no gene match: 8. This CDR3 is CASTRTGRREKLFF. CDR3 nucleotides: TGTGCCAGCACTAGGACAGGGCGACGTGAAAAACTGTTTTTT.